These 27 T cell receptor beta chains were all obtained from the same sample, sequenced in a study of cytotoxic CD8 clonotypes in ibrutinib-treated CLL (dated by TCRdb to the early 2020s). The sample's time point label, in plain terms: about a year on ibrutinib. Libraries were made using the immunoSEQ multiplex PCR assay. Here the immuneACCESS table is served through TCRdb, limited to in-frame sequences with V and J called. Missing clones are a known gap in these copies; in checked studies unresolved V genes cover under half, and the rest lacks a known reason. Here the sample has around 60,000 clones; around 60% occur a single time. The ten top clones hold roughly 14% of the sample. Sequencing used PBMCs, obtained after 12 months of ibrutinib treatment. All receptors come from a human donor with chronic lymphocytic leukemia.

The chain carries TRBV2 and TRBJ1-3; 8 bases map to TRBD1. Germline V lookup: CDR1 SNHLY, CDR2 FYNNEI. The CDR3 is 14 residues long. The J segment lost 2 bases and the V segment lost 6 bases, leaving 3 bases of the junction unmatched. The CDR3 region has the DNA TGTGCCAGCAGACAGACAGGGGCTGGAAACACCATATATTTT. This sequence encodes CASRQTGAGNTIYF.

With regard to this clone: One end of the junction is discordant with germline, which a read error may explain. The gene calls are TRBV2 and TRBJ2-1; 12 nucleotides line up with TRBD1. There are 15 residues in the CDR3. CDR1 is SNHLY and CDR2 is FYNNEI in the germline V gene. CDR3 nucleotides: TGTGCCAGCAGTGGCTCCGGGACAGGGGGCGATTCCCAGCTCTTC. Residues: CASSGSGTGGDSQLF.

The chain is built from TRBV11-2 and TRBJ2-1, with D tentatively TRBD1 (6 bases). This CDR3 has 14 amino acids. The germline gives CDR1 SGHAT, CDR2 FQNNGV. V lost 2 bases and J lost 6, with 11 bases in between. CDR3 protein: CASSLQLGGNEQFF. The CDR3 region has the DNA TGTGCCAGCAGCTTACAACTAGGGGGCAATGAGCAGTTCTTC.

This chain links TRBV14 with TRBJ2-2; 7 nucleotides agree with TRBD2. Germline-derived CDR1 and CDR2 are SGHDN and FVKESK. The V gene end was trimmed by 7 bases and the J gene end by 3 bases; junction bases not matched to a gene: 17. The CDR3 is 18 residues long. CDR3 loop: CASTKTSGGSHYTGELFF. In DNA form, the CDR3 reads TGTGCCAGCACCAAAACTTCCGGCGGGAGCCACTACACCGGGGAGCTGTTTTTT.

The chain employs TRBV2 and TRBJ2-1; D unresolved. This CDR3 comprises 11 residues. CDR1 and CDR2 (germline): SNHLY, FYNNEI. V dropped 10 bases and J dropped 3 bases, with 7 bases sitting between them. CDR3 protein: CAKLLYNEQFF. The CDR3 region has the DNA TGTGCCAAACTTCTCTACAATGAGCAGTTCTTC. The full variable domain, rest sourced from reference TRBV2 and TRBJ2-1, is EPEVTQTPSHQVTQMGQEVILRCVPISNHLYFYWYRQILGQKVEFLVSFYNNEISEKSEIFDDQFSVERPDGSNFTLKIRSTKLEDSAMYFCAKLLYNEQFFGPGTRLTVL.

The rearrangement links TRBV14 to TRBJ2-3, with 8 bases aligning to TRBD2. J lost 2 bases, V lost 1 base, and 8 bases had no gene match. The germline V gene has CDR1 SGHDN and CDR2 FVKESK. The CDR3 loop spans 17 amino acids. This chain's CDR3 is CASSQGSRGGSTDTQYF. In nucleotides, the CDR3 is TGTGCCAGCAGCCAAGGCAGTCGCGGGGGGTCCACAGATACGCAGTATTTT.

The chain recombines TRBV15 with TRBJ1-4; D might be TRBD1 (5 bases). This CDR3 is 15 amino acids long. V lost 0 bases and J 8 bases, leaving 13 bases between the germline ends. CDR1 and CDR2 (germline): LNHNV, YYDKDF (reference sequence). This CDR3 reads CATSRDLGGAEKLFF. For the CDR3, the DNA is TGTGCCACCAGCAGAGATTTGGGGGGTGCAGAAAAACTGTTTTTT.

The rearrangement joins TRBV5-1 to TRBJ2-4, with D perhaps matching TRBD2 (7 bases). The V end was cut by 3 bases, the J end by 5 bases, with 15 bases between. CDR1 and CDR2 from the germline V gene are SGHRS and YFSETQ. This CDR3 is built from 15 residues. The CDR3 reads CASSSAWGGQNIQYF. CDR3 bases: TGCGCCAGCAGCTCCGCCTGGGGGGGCCAAAACATTCAGTACTTC.

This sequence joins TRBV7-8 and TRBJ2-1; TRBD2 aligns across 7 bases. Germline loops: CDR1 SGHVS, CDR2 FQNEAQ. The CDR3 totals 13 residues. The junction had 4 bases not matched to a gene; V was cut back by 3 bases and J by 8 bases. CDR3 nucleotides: TGTGCCAGCAGCTTGGGCGGGAGAGATGAGCAGTTCTTC. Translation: CASSLGGRDEQFF.

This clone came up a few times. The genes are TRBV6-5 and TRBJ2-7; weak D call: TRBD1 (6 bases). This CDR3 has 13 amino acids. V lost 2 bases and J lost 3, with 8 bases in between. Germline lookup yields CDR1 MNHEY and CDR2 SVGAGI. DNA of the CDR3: TGTGCCAGCAGTTACGCAGGGGACTACGAGCAGTACTTC. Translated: CASSYAGDYEQYF.

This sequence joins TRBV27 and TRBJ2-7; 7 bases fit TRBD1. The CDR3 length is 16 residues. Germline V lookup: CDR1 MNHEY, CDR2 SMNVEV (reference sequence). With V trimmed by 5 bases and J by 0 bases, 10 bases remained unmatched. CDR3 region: CASSPRGQRSSYEQYF. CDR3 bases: TGTGCCAGCAGTCCTCGGGGACAGAGGAGCTCCTACGAGCAGTACTTC.

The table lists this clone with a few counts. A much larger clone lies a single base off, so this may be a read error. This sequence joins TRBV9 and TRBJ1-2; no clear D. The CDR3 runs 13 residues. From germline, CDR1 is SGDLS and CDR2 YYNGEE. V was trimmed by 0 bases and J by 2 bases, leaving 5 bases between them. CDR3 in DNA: TGTGCCAGCAGCGTAGAACAGAACTATGGCTACACCTTC. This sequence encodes CASSVEQNYGYTF.

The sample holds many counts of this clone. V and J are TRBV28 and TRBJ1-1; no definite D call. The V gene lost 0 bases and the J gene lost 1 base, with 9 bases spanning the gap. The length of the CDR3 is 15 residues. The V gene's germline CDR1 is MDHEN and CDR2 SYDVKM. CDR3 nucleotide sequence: TGTGCCAGCAGTTTATGGACACGTCCGAACACTGAAGCTTTCTTT. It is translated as CASSLWTRPNTEAFF.

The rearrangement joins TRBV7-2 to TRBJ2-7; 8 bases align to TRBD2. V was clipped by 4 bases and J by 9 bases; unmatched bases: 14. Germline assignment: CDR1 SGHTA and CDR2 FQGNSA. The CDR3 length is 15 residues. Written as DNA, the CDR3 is TGTGCCAGCAGCTATAGCGGGGAGGTTGGGTTAGTGCAGTACTTC. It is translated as CASSYSGEVGLVQYF. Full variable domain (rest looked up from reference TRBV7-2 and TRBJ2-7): GAGVSQSPSNKVTEKGKDVELRCDPISGHTALYWYRQSLGQGLEFLIYFQGNSAPDKSGLPSDRFSAERTGGSVSTLTIQRTQQEDSAVYLCASSYSGEVGLVQYFGPGTRLTVT.

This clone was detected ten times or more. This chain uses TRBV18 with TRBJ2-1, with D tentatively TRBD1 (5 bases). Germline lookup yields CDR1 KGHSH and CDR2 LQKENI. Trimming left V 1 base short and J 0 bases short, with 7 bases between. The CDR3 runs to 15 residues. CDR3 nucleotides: TGTGCCAGCTCACCACAGGGGATCTCCTACAATGAGCAGTTCTTC. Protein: CASSPQGISYNEQFF.

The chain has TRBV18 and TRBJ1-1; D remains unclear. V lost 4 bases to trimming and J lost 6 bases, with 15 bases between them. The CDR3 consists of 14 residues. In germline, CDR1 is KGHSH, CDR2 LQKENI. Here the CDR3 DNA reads TGTGCCAGCTCACGAGGTCCTCGGGTCGCTGAAGCTTTCTTT. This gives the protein CASSRGPRVAEAFF.

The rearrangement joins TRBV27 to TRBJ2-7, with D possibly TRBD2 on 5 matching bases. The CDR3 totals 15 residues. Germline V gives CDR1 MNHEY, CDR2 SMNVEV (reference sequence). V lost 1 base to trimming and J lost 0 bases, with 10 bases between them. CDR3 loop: CASSLLGGSSYEQYF. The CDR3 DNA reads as TGTGCCAGCAGTTTATTAGGAGGAAGCTCCTACGAGCAGTACTTC.

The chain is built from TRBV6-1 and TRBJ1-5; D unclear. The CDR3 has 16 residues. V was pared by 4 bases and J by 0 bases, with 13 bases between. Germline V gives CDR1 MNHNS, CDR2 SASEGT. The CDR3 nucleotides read TGTGCCAGCAGTGCATCCAGCGGATATAGCAATCAGCCCCAGCATTTT. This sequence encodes CASSASSGYSNQPQHF.

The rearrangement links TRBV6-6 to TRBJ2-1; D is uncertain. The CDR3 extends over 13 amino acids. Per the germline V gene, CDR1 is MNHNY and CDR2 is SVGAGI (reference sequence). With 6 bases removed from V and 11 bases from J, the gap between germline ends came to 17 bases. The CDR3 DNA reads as TGTGCCAGCAGCATCCGAACTACGGGCAAGCAGTTCTTC. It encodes CASSIRTTGKQFF.

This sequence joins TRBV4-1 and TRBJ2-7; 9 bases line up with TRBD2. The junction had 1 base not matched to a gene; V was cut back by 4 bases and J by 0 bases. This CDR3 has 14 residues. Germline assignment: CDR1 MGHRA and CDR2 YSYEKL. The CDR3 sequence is CASSRSGSSYEQYF. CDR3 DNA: TGCGCCAGCAGCCGTAGCGGGAGCTCCTACGAGCAGTACTTC.

DNA of the CDR3: TGTGCCAGCAGCTTAGATACTATTTCCTTGGGGACCGGGGAGCTGTTTTTT. This encodes CASSLDTISLGTGELFF. The chain joins TRBV7-2 to TRBJ2-2; D is ambiguous. The V gene's germline CDR1 is SGHTA and CDR2 FQGNSA. V lost 1 base and J 5 bases, leaving 17 bases between the germline ends. The CDR3 is 17 amino acids. The full variable domain, its missing parts supplied by reference TRBV7-2 and TRBJ2-2, is GAGVSQSPSNKVTEKGKDVELRCDPISGHTALYWYRQSLGQGLEFLIYFQGNSAPDKSGLPSDRFSAERTGGSVSTLTIQRTQQEDSAVYLCASSLDTISLGTGELFFGEGSRLTVL.

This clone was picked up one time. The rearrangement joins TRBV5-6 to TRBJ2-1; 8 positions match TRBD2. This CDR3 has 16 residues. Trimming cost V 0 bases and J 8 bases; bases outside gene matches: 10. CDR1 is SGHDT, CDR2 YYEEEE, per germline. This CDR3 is CASSLVAGTSAYEQFF. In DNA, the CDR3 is TGTGCCAGCAGCTTGGTGGCCGGGACTAGTGCATATGAGCAGTTCTTC.

DNA for the CDR3: TGTGCCAGCTCCCCGGGGGTAACCAGCTCTGGGGCCAACGTCCTGACTTTC. This encodes CASSPGVTSSGANVLTF. V is TRBV6-4 and J is TRBJ2-6; TRBD2 might be the D (6 bases). Trimming took 8 bases from V and 0 from J, leaving 17 bases between them. Looked up from germline, CDR1 is MRHNA and CDR2 is SNTAGT. The CDR3 has 17 amino acids.

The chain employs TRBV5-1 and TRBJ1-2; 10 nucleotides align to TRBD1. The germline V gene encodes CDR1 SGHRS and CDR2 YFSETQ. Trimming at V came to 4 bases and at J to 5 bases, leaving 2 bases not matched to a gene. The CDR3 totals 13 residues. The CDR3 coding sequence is TGCGCCAGCAGCGGGACAGGGGAGTATGGCTACACCTTC. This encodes CASSGTGEYGYTF.

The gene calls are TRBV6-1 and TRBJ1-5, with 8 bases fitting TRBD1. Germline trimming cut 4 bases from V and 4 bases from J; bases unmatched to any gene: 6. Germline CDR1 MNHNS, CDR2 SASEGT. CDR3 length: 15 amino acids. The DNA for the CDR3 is TGTGCCAGCAGTGGCCCCTGGACAGGGAATCAGCCCCAGCATTTT. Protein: CASSGPWTGNQPQHF.

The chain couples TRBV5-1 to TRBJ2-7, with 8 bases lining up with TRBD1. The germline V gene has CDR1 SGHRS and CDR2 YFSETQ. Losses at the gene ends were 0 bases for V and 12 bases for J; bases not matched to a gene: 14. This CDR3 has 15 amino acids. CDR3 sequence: CASSLGPGQEWSWYV. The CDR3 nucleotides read TGCGCCAGCAGCTTGGGCCCGGGACAGGAGTGGTCGTGGTACGTC.

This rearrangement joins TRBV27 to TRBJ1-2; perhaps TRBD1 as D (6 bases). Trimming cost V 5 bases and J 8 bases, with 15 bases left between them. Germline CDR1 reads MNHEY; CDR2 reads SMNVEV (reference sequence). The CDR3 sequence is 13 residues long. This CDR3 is CASSPWGAAGYTF. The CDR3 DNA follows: TGTGCCAGCAGTCCCTGGGGGGCCGCCGGCTACACCTTC.